This TCR beta chain is from a study of T cell changes during pregnancy in multiple sclerosis. Clones were sequenced by immunoSEQ multiplex PCR, and TCRdb holds only the in-frame ones, with some missing. The sample holds about 45,000 clones, approximately 89% seen once. Germline V gene data show CDR1 as LGHNA and CDR2 as YSLEER. The CDR3 length is 13 residues. Trimming removed 0 bases from V and 6 bases from J, with 6 bases in between. The gene calls are TRBV4-3 and TRBJ2-1; D uncertain. This clonotype was sampled from a female donor with multiple sclerosis, enrolled in a pregnancy study. The sequenced sample was CD8+ T cells from peripheral blood mononuclear cells, obtained in the second trimester of pregnancy. The CDR3 DNA sequence: TGCGCCAGCAGCCAAGATCTGTTCAATGAGCAGTTCTTC. It encodes CASSQDLFNEQFF.